The 31 T cell receptor beta chains listed next were all sequenced from one sample in a study of Ad26.COV2.S vaccination and SARS-CoV-2 variants. Here immunoSEQ multiplex PCR was the method, and the copy in TCRdb shows in-frame clones only, minus some. This sample has some 480,000 clones, with approximately 88% found just once. Treatment given: roughly 20 received Ad26.COV2.S at low or high dose, single or two shots; 5 received placebo; per-sample allocation not given. Following the first vaccine or placebo injection, samples were taken on day 63. Specimen: peripheral blood, collected in a trial of Ad26.COV2.S vaccine versus placebo. The source is a person aged 18-65 years who received the Ad26.COV2.S COVID-19 vaccine or a placebo.

CDR3 DNA sequence: TGTGCCAGCAGCGTACCGTCGACAGGCTCTGGAAACACCATATATTTT. It codes for CASSVPSTGSGNTIYF. The gene calls are TRBV9 and TRBJ1-3, with D possibly matching TRBD1 (6 bases). The CDR3 has 16 residues. Germline CDR1 is SGDLS and CDR2 is YYNGEE. The ends were cut back, 1 base at V and 0 bases at J, with 11 bases in the middle.

This clone was seen only a few times. The chain recombines TRBV11-2 with TRBJ2-7, with 14 nucleotides matching TRBD2. The germline V gene encodes CDR1 SGHAT and CDR2 FQNNGV. V lost 4 bases to trimming and J lost 4 bases; unmatched junction nucleotides: 6. The CDR3 covers 16 residues. The CDR3 DNA sequence: TGTGCCAGCAGCTCCTTGACTAGCGGGAGGGTGTACGAGCAGTACTTC. It specifies CASSSLTSGRVYEQYF.

The chain has TRBV5-8 and TRBJ2-1; D not resolved. Trimming left V 1 base short and J 5 bases short, with 13 bases between. The CDR3 has 15 residues. Germline values: CDR1 SGHTS, CDR2 YDEGEE. The CDR3: CASSLTFRKNNEQFF. The CDR3 nucleotides read TGTGCCAGCAGCTTGACTTTTAGAAAGAACAATGAGCAGTTCTTC.

V gene TRBV24-1 combines with J gene TRBJ1-4; no definite D call. Trimming took 3 bases from V and 8 from J, leaving 12 bases between them. This CDR3 has 14 residues. CDR1 KGHDR and CDR2 SFDVKD come from the germline V gene. The CDR3 reads CATSDGGLGEKLFF. The CDR3, as DNA: TGTGCCACCAGTGATGGCGGTTTGGGAGAAAAACTGTTTTTT.

V gene TRBV11-2 combines with J gene TRBJ2-1; 8 bases are shared with TRBD2. This CDR3 spans 16 amino acids. In germline, CDR1 is SGHAT, CDR2 FQNNGV. J gave up 4 bases and V 4 bases, and 9 bases lay outside the gene matches. The CDR3 sequence is CASSSSPGGGYNEQFF. In DNA, the CDR3 is TGTGCCAGCAGCTCCTCTCCCGGGGGGGGTTACAATGAGCAGTTCTTC.

The chain combines TRBV5-1 with TRBJ2-1; TRBD2 matches 13 bases. The CDR3 spans 17 residues. The V gene's germline CDR1 is SGHRS and CDR2 YFSETQ. J lost 0 bases, V lost 3 bases, and 3 bases had no gene match. In DNA form, the CDR3 reads TGCGCCAGCAGCTCGGGGACTAGCGGGAACTCCTACAATGAGCAGTTCTTC. Its protein product is CASSSGTSGNSYNEQFF.

This clone was detected only once. Other DNA sequences in the sample encode the same CDR3. The V gene is TRBV7-8, the J gene TRBJ2-6; no reliable D call. This CDR3 contains 15 residues. Germline lookup yields CDR1 SGHVS and CDR2 FQNEAQ. Trimming stripped 1 base from V and 0 bases from J, with 4 bases between. CDR3 region: CASSLGVSGANVLTF. The CDR3 DNA is TGTGCCAGCAGCTTAGGGGTCTCTGGGGCCAACGTCCTGACTTTC.

This clone showed up just a few times. The chain is built from TRBV6-5 and TRBJ2-2; D perhaps matches TRBD2 (6 bases). V shed 6 bases and J shed 2 bases, with 13 bases lying between them. The CDR3 consists of 15 residues. Germline V lookup: CDR1 MNHEY, CDR2 SVGAGI. In DNA form, the CDR3 reads TGTGCCAGCAGACAAGGGACTCTCAACACCGGGGAGCTGTTTTTT. Translation: CASRQGTLNTGELFF.

The chain combines TRBV29-1 with TRBJ2-2, with 9 bases fitting TRBD2. There are 13 residues in the CDR3. Germline CDR1 reads SQVTM; CDR2 reads ANQGSEA. V lost 4 bases and J lost 8; bases outside the gene matches: 5. The CDR3 sequence: CSVGLAGTGELFF. CDR3 DNA: TGCAGCGTTGGGCTAGCGGGAACTGGGGAGCTGTTTTTT.

The chain couples TRBV7-3 to TRBJ1-2; no clear D. The germline gives CDR1 SGHTA, CDR2 FQGTGA. This CDR3 comprises 14 residues. Trimming cost V 2 bases and J 7 bases, with 14 bases left between them. For the CDR3, the DNA is TGTGCCAGCAGCTTAGAGGGCCGTATAGGTGGCTACACCTTC. Its protein is CASSLEGRIGGYTF.

The chain carries TRBV25-1 and TRBJ1-2, with 7 nucleotides matching TRBD1. The germline gives CDR1 MGHDK, CDR2 SYGVNS. J lost 3 bases, V lost 6 bases, and 4 bases had no gene match. The CDR3 is 13 residues long. The CDR3 DNA is TGTGCCAGCAGACCAACAGGGGACTATGGCTACACCTTC. Translated, it gives CASRPTGDYGYTF.

This CDR3 is CASRDRGMNTEAFF. Written as DNA, the CDR3 is TGTGCCAGCAGGGACCGCGGGATGAACACTGAAGCTTTCTTT. The genes are TRBV6-5 and TRBJ1-1; the D is unclear. Germline V lookup: CDR1 MNHEY, CDR2 SVGAGI. The CDR3 spans 14 residues. Trimming shortened V by 6 bases and J by 0 bases, and 11 bases separated the two germline ends.

The V call is TRBV3-1 (or the pseudogene TRBV3-2), the J call TRBJ2-1; 12 positions agree with TRBD1. This CDR3 is built from 15 residues. V shed 4 bases, J shed 7 bases, and the junction held 5 bases outside the gene matches. Germline CDR1 and CDR2: LGHDT and YNNKEL (reference sequence). CDR3 DNA: TGTGCCAGCAGCCCCGGGACAGGGGGCCAGAATGAGCAGTTCTTC. It specifies CASSPGTGGQNEQFF.

This rearrangement joins TRBV3-1 (or the pseudogene TRBV3-2) to TRBJ2-7; tentative D call: TRBD1 (5 bases). Germline-derived CDR1 and CDR2 are LGHDT and YNNKEL (reference sequence). The CDR3 has 12 residues. The ends were cut back, 9 bases at V and 3 bases at J, with 12 bases in the middle. The CDR3 bases are TGTGCCAGGCCTGGGGCCCGCTACGAGCAGTACTTC. Its translation: CARPGARYEQYF.

This sequence joins TRBV30 and TRBJ1-2; 9 positions match TRBD1. Germline assignment: CDR1 GTSNPN and CDR2 SVGIG (reference sequence). The V segment lost 3 bases and the J segment 0 bases; nucleotides outside the gene matches: 2. There are 14 residues in the CDR3. CDR3 sequence: CAWRDRGANYGYTF. The CDR3 bases are TGTGCCTGGAGGGACAGGGGTGCTAACTATGGCTACACCTTC.

The rearrangement links TRBV7-2 to TRBJ1-6, with D perhaps matching TRBD1 (6 bases). Germline V CDR1 and CDR2: SGHTA, FQGNSA. This CDR3 region has 14 residues. Trimming stripped 5 bases from V and 7 bases from J, with 12 bases between. The CDR3 reads CASSGSGANSPLHF. DNA for the CDR3: TGTGCCAGCAGCGGATCAGGGGCCAATTCACCCCTCCACTTT.

DNA for the CDR3: TGTGCCAGCAGCCAAGATCTTGTGGTGTCAGGGGGTATGAGGAACACTGAAGCTTTCTTT. Translation gives CASSQDLVVSGGMRNTEAFF. The V and J genes are TRBV4-2 and TRBJ1-1; 7 bases align to TRBD1. CDR1 and CDR2 from the germline V gene are LGHNA and YNFKEQ. V lost 0 bases to trimming and J lost 1 base; unmatched junction nucleotides: 17. The CDR3 runs to 20 residues.

This chain uses TRBV19 with TRBJ1-1; D gene unclear. This CDR3 contains 14 residues. V gave up 6 bases and J gave up 0 bases, with 11 bases separating them. The germline V gene encodes CDR1 LNHDA and CDR2 SQIVND (reference sequence). In DNA, the CDR3 is TGTGCCAGTAGCTGGCCCCAGATGAACACTGAAGCTTTCTTT. This translates into CASSWPQMNTEAFF.

This chain links TRBV14 with TRBJ1-4; D might be TRBD1 (6 bases). Deletions cut 2 bases from V and 2 bases from J, with 9 bases between. The CDR3 is 15 amino acids. Per germline, CDR1 SGHDN and CDR2 FVKESK. The CDR3 loop reads CASSQLQGTNEKLFF. CDR3 DNA sequence: TGTGCCAGCAGCCAATTGCAGGGGACTAATGAAAAACTGTTTTTT. Full variable domain (remainder filled in from reference TRBV14 and TRBJ1-4): EAGVTQFPSHSVIEKGQTVTLRCDPISGHDNLYWYRRVMGKEIKFLLHFVKESKQDESGMPNNRFLAERTGGTYSTLKVQPAELEDSGVYFCASSQLQGTNEKLFFGSGTQLSVL.

This rearrangement joins TRBV2 to TRBJ2-1; unclear D gene. Germline loops: CDR1 SNHLY, CDR2 FYNNEI. CDR3 length equals 11 residues. Trimming stripped 6 bases from V and 7 bases from J, with 7 bases between. CDR3 protein: CASSPLNEQFF. The CDR3 coding sequence is TGTGCCAGCAGCCCGTTAAATGAGCAGTTCTTC. Drawing the rest from reference TRBV2 and TRBJ2-1, the complete variable domain is EPEVTQTPSHQVTQMGQEVILRCVPISNHLYFYWYRQILGQKVEFLVSFYNNEISEKSEIFDDQFSVERPDGSNFTLKIRSTKLEDSAMYFCASSPLNEQFFGPGTRLTVL.

V gene TRBV24-1 combines with J gene TRBJ2-1, with D possibly matching TRBD2 (6 bases). V dropped 2 bases and J dropped 6 bases, with 16 bases sitting between them. The germline gives CDR1 KGHDR, CDR2 SFDVKD. The CDR3 runs to 16 residues. CDR3: CATSDYKSGLSNEQFF. CDR3 coding DNA: TGTGCCACCAGTGATTATAAGTCGGGACTGTCCAATGAGCAGTTCTTC.

V usage is TRBV7-3 and J usage is TRBJ2-3; D is undetermined. The CDR3 has 17 residues. The germline gives CDR1 SGHTA, CDR2 FQGTGA. The V and J ends lost 1 base and 4 bases respectively, with 18 bases between them. For the CDR3, the DNA is TGTGCCAGCAGCTTAATGGGTCGCAGTCTGAGGTCAGATACGCAGTATTTT. Translating it yields CASSLMGRSLRSDTQYF.

The chain has TRBV19 and TRBJ1-2, with D possibly being TRBD1 (5 bases). This CDR3 is 13 amino acids long. Germline loops: CDR1 LNHDA, CDR2 SQIVND (reference sequence). The V and J ends lost 4 bases and 4 bases respectively, with 10 bases between them. The CDR3 here is CASSTLGAYGYTF. CDR3 bases: TGTGCCAGTAGTACCCTCGGGGCCTATGGCTACACCTTC. The full variable domain, in which reference TRBV19 and TRBJ1-2 provide the parts outside the CDR3, is DGGITQSPKYLFRKEGQNVTLSCEQNLNHDAMYWYRQDPGQGLRLIYYSQIVNDFQKGDIAEGYSVSREKKESFPLTVTSAQKNPTAFYLCASSTLGAYGYTFGSGTRLTVV.

The chain uses TRBV3-1 (or the pseudogene TRBV3-2) and TRBJ1-4, with TRBD1 matching 7 bases. V shed 3 bases and J 7 bases; nucleotides not matched to a gene: 8. Germline CDR1 reads LGHDT; CDR2 reads YNNKEL (reference sequence). This CDR3 contains 15 residues. This CDR3 is CASSHGNRGSEKLFF. The CDR3 bases are TGTGCCAGCAGCCACGGAAACAGGGGAAGTGAAAAACTGTTTTTT.

V usage is TRBV19 and J usage is TRBJ2-7, with TRBD1 matching over 9 bases. Germline CDR1 LNHDA, CDR2 SQIVND (reference sequence). The CDR3 totals 14 residues. With V trimmed by 5 bases and J by 5 bases, 7 bases remained unmatched. CDR3 DNA: TGTGCCAGTAGTGCAGGACAGGGGTCCGACGAGCAGTACTTC. Translation gives CASSAGQGSDEQYF.

The CDR3 nucleotides are TGTGCCACCAGTGACTCGACTAGGTGGCCCACAGAGACCCAGTACTTC. Translating it yields CATSDSTRWPTETQYF. The chain carries TRBV24-1 and TRBJ2-5, with TRBD2 as a possible D gene (6 bases). The germline gives CDR1 KGHDR, CDR2 SFDVKD. The V end lost 4 bases, the J end lost 4 bases, and 18 bases lay between the germline ends. The CDR3 spans 16 residues.

The rearrangement links TRBV14 to TRBJ2-7; 7 nucleotides align to TRBD2. The CDR3 runs 15 residues. V was clipped by 0 bases and J by 3 bases; unmatched bases: 5. Germline V gene lookup returns CDR1 SGHDN and CDR2 FVKESK. CDR3 sequence reads: CASSQDRIAGYEQYF. The CDR3 nucleotides are TGTGCCAGCAGCCAAGATAGGATAGCGGGCTACGAGCAGTACTTC.

This clone was detected once. The chain employs TRBV11-3 and TRBJ2-3; no clear D gene. V lost 5 bases, J lost 6 bases, and 15 bases lay in between. Germline values: CDR1 SGHNT, CDR2 YENEEA. The length of the CDR3 is 14 residues. The CDR3 protein is CASSPSTGSDTQYF. CDR3 in DNA: TGTGCCAGCAGCCCGTCAACGGGTAGTGATACGCAGTATTTT.

The V call is TRBV2, the J call TRBJ1-2; TRBD1 might be the D (6 bases). The CDR3 has 14 amino acids. Between the trimmed V and J ends, which lost 7 bases and 4 bases, there was a span of 16 bases. From germline, CDR1 is SNHLY and CDR2 FYNNEI. The CDR3 DNA reads TGTGCCAGCACCACGACAGGATTAGGCTATGGCTACACCTTC. Residues: CASTTTGLGYGYTF.

The chain is built from TRBV2 and TRBJ2-6; 9 bases are shared with TRBD1. Trimming removed 5 bases from V and 5 bases from J; junction bases left unmatched: 10. The germline gives CDR1 SNHLY, CDR2 FYNNEI. This CDR3 spans 17 amino acids. CDR3: CASSYPGQGFRANVLTF. The CDR3 DNA reads TGTGCCAGCAGTTACCCGGGACAGGGCTTTCGGGCCAACGTCCTGACTTTC. Full variable domain (remainder filled in from reference TRBV2 and TRBJ2-6): EPEVTQTPSHQVTQMGQEVILRCVPISNHLYFYWYRQILGQKVEFLVSFYNNEISEKSEIFDDQFSVERPDGSNFTLKIRSTKLEDSAMYFCASSYPGQGFRANVLTFGAGSRLTVL.

The chain has TRBV28 and TRBJ1-5; D is possibly TRBD1 (5 bases). The CDR3 runs to 15 residues. Germline V CDR1 and CDR2: MDHEN, SYDVKM. V lost 2 bases and J 6 bases, leaving 14 bases between the germline ends. CDR3 in amino acids: CASSLVGGGTQPQHF. The CDR3 DNA reads TGTGCCAGCAGTTTAGTAGGCGGGGGAACTCAGCCCCAGCATTTT.